This T cell receptor beta chain was sequenced for a study of technical replicates of blood from a handful of donors (dated by TCRdb to the late 2010s). The cysteine opens and the phenylalanine closes a CDR3 of 14 amino acids. The CDR3 DNA has 42 bases and is translated from base 1. A distance of 12 bases separates the germline ends of V and J, which lose 5 bases and 7 bases respectively. Looking up the germline V gene yields CDR1 KGHSH and CDR2 LQKENI. Comment on this clone: The target of this receptor is not known. Base quality data are lacking; no much larger clone is found one base away.

Libraries were prepared through the immunoSEQ multiplex PCR assay. The source is immuneACCESS, and TCRdb retained only in-frame sequences with V and J called. Part of the clones is not carried over; for the studies checked, unresolved V genes explain less than half of this, and the remainder is unexplained. For this sample the table gives 56,000 or so clones, of which just over 90% were detected only once. The ten largest clonotypes hold roughly 4.3% of the sample. The TCR sequence derives from a human donor in good health. Some clones in this sample may be carry-over from other donors' samples. In this chain, TRBV18 is recombined with TRBJ1-6; the D gene is perhaps TRBD1, from 6 matching bases. Specimen: PBMCs. CDR3 sequence: CASSSGTSNSPLHF. The DNA is as follows: TGTGCCAGCTCAAGCGGGACAAGCAATTCACCCCTCCACTTT.